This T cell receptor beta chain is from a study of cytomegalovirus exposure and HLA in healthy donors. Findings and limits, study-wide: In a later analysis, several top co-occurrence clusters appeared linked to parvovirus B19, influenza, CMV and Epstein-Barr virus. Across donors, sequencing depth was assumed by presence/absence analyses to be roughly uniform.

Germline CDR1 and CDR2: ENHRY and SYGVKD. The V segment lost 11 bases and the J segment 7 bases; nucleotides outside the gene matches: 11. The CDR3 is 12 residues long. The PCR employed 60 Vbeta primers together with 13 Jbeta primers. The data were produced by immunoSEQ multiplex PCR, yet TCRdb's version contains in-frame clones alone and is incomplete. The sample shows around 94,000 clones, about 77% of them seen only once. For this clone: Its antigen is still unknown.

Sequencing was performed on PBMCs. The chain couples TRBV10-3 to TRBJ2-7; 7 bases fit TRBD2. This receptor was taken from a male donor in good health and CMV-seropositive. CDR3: CAGRDPVGEQYF. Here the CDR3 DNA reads TGTGCCGGGAGGGACCCAGTTGGGGAGCAGTACTTC.